Following are 19 T cell receptor beta chains from one sample sequenced in a study of blood T cell repertoires in COVID-19. Libraries were prepared by immunoSEQ multiplex PCR; TCRdb keeps only in-frame clonotypes and omits some of them. This sample has approximately 170,000 clones, with approximately 77% found just once. Sequenced: peripheral blood. The receptors stem from a woman of 80 years or more with active or convalescent COVID-19.

The gene calls are TRBV5-4 and TRBJ2-1; tentatively, D is TRBD1 (5 bases). The CDR3 length is 16 residues. V lost 4 bases, J lost 4 bases, and 18 bases lay in between. Germline V gene lookup returns CDR1 SGHNT and CDR2 YYREEE (reference sequence). Written as DNA, the CDR3 is TGTGCCAGCAGCCCACCTGGGGCTCAAAGATACAATGAGCAGTTCTTC. This translates into CASSPPGAQRYNEQFF.

The chain joins TRBV18 to TRBJ1-5; the match to TRBD1 covers 8 bases. Germline lookup yields CDR1 KGHSH and CDR2 LQKENI. Losses at the gene ends were 6 bases for V and 2 bases for J; bases not matched to a gene: 3. This CDR3 has 14 amino acids. The CDR3 spells CASSPTGGNQPQHF. CDR3 DNA: TGTGCCAGCTCTCCGACAGGGGGCAATCAGCCCCAGCATTTT.

The J gene is TRBJ2-5, the V gene TRBV5-1; 7 bases map to TRBD2. This CDR3 contains 17 residues. Trimming at V came to 2 bases and at J to 0 bases, leaving 10 bases not matched to a gene. Germline-derived CDR1 and CDR2 are SGHRS and YFSETQ. This CDR3 is CASSFNGGGVNQETQYF. CDR3 bases: TGCGCCAGCAGCTTTAATGGGGGAGGGGTGAACCAAGAGACCCAGTACTTC.

The chain has TRBV3-1 (or the pseudogene TRBV3-2) and TRBJ1-2; D may be TRBD1 (5 bases). The germline gives CDR1 LGHDT, CDR2 YNNKEL (reference sequence). V gave up 3 bases and J gave up 5 bases, with 7 bases separating them. This CDR3 spans 12 amino acids. CDR3 sequence reads: CASSQTDYGYTF. Written as DNA, the CDR3 is TGTGCCAGCAGCCAGACAGATTATGGCTACACCTTC.

The chain combines TRBV19 with TRBJ2-3; 14 nucleotides align to TRBD2. CDR3 length: 17 residues. J was trimmed by 3 bases and V by 3 bases; bases with no gene match: 5. Germline lookup yields CDR1 LNHDA and CDR2 SQIVND (reference sequence). The CDR3, as DNA: TGTGCCAGTAGTATTAGACTAGCGGGAGGGCCAACAGATACGCAGTATTTT. It encodes CASSIRLAGGPTDTQYF.

This sequence joins TRBV19 and TRBJ1-2; 7 bases fit TRBD1. Germline CDR1 reads LNHDA; CDR2 reads SQIVND (reference sequence). The CDR3 covers 15 residues. Trimming removed 5 bases from V and 7 bases from J; junction bases left unmatched: 13. For the CDR3, the DNA is TGTGCCAGTAGTGACCTGACAGGGAGAGTAGGTGGCTACACCTTC. This sequence encodes CASSDLTGRVGGYTF.

Only a few counts were recorded for this clone. The J gene is TRBJ2-3, the V gene TRBV19; tentatively, D is TRBD2 (6 bases). The germline CDR1 and CDR2 sequences are LNHDA and SQIVND (reference sequence). The ends were cut back, 8 bases at V and 0 bases at J, with 12 bases in the middle. The CDR3 totals 14 residues. The CDR3 reads CASAIAESTDTQYF. CDR3 coding DNA: TGTGCCAGTGCGATAGCGGAGAGCACAGATACGCAGTATTTT.

This clone has only one observation. The chain joins TRBV2 to TRBJ2-1, with 11 bases lining up with TRBD2. This CDR3 spans 14 amino acids. J gave up 10 bases and V 6 bases, and 8 bases lay outside the gene matches. Germline V gives CDR1 SNHLY, CDR2 FYNNEI. The CDR3 nucleotides read TGTGCCAGCAGCGATAGCGGGAGGGTTTCAGAGCAGTTCTTC. It encodes CASSDSGRVSEQFF.

The chain uses TRBV5-6 and TRBJ1-2; maybe TRBD1 (5 bases). Trimming shortened V by 4 bases and J by 3 bases, and 13 bases separated the two germline ends. Germline CDR1 SGHDT, CDR2 YYEEEE. This CDR3 has 14 residues. CDR3 loop: CASSPARGYYGYTF. As DNA, the CDR3 is TGTGCCAGCAGCCCAGCGCGGGGGTACTATGGCTACACCTTC.

The chain carries TRBV6-5 and TRBJ2-5, with a tentative D call TRBD1 (6 bases). This CDR3 spans 13 amino acids. V was cut by 4 bases and J by 4 bases, with 10 bases left in between. The germline V gene encodes CDR1 MNHEY and CDR2 SVGAGI. CDR3 nucleotides: TGTGCCAGCAGTTTAACAGGGTTAGAGACCCAGTACTTC. Residues: CASSLTGLETQYF.

The V call is TRBV7-3, the J call TRBJ2-3, with a tentative D call TRBD1 (6 bases). CDR1 is SGHTA, CDR2 FQGTGA, per germline. The CDR3 contains 14 residues. V was shortened by 4 bases and J by 2 bases, with 10 bases between the two germline ends. CDR3 amino acids: CASSSGQLTDTQYF. CDR3 in DNA: TGTGCCAGCAGCTCAGGACAGCTCACAGATACGCAGTATTTT.

The rearrangement links TRBV28 to TRBJ2-7; TRBD1 agrees at 8 bases. V lost 8 bases, J lost 11 bases, and 11 bases stayed unmatched. Germline CDR1 MDHEN, CDR2 SYDVKM. CDR3 length equals 12 residues. The chain's CDR3 is CASQGQAIGKYF. In DNA, the CDR3 is TGTGCCAGCCAGGGACAGGCGATTGGGAAGTACTTC.

The table lists this clone with a few counts. The CDR3 bases are TGCGCCAGCAGCCAAGGGACAACGAGCTCTGGGGCCAACGTCCTGACTTTC. Translating gives CASSQGTTSSGANVLTF. This sequence joins TRBV4-1 and TRBJ2-6; possible D gene TRBD1, 5 bases. Germline assignment: CDR1 MGHRA and CDR2 YSYEKL. This CDR3 is built from 17 residues. V lost 1 base and J 0 bases, leaving 10 bases between the germline ends.

The rearrangement links TRBV14 to TRBJ1-6; D is unclear. Germline CDR1 and CDR2: SGHDN and FVKESK. This CDR3 contains 13 residues. Trimming stripped 2 bases from V and 9 bases from J, with 8 bases between. CDR3 nucleotides: TGTGCCAGCAGCCAATCCACGGTTTCACCCCTCCACTTT. Protein sequence: CASSQSTVSPLHF.

The V and J genes are TRBV29-1 and TRBJ1-2; D is undetermined. The CDR3 spans 14 residues. Between the trimmed V and J ends, which lost 7 bases and 6 bases, there was a span of 21 bases. Germline-derived CDR1 and CDR2 are SQVTM and ANQGSEA. The CDR3 region is CSAQTPRRSHGYTF. As DNA, the CDR3 is TGCAGCGCCCAGACTCCGAGGCGAAGCCATGGCTACACCTTC.

CDR3 region: CAWTRDSYNSPLHF. Written as DNA, the CDR3 is TGTGCCTGGACCAGGGACTCCTATAATTCACCCCTCCACTTT. V and J are TRBV30 and TRBJ1-6; TRBD1 might be the D (5 bases). Germline V gene data show CDR1 as GTSNPN and CDR2 as SVGIG (reference sequence). V lost 4 bases, J lost 0 bases, and 7 bases lay in between. This CDR3 has 14 amino acids.

CDR3 protein: CASSLSGDYEQYF. In DNA form, the CDR3 reads TGTGCCAGCAGCTTGAGCGGGGACTACGAGCAGTACTTC. The rearrangement links TRBV11-1 to TRBJ2-7, with 7 bases fitting TRBD2. With V trimmed by 3 bases and J by 3 bases, 2 bases remained unmatched. Germline CDR1 reads SGHAT; CDR2 reads FQDESV (reference sequence). This CDR3 comprises 13 residues. The full variable domain, completed using reference TRBV11-1 and TRBJ2-7, is EAEVAQSPRYKITEKSQAVAFWCDPISGHATLYWYRQILGQGPELLVQFQDESVVDDSQLPKDRFSAERLKGVDSTLKIQPAELGDSAMYLCASSLSGDYEQYFGPGTRLTVT.

V gene TRBV5-1 combines with J gene TRBJ2-7; 7 bases are a match to TRBD1. Germline CDR1 SGHRS, CDR2 YFSETQ. CDR3 size: 15 residues. The ends lost 4 bases at V and 0 bases at J; junction bases unmatched: 7. The CDR3 DNA sequence: TGCGCCAGCAGCCGCGTGGGACAGCTCTCCTACGAGCAGTACTTC. This sequence encodes CASSRVGQLSYEQYF.

V and J are TRBV5-1 and TRBJ1-1; TRBD1 is a possible D gene (5 bases). Germline V CDR1 and CDR2: SGHRS, YFSETQ. V lost 3 bases and J 4 bases, leaving 16 bases between the germline ends. The CDR3 has 15 amino acids. In DNA, the CDR3 is TGCGCCAGCAGCTCGGATGGGCAGCAGGGCACTGAAGCTTTCTTT. This translates into CASSSDGQQGTEAFF.